These 10 T cell receptor beta chains share one sample of origin, sequenced in a study of shared T cell receptors in the human thymus. Assay: immunoSEQ multiplex PCR; the TCRdb copy retains only in-frame clones and omits some. Of more than 550,000 clones in the sample, roughly 85% were seen once. The sample also formed part of further work on human thymus T cells.

The specimen sequenced was thymocytes. Receptors were obtained from a girl under three years old with a congenital heart defect.

The gene calls are TRBV18 and TRBJ1-6; D gene ambiguous. CDR3 length: 15 amino acids. V shed 4 bases and J shed 9 bases, with 16 bases lying between them. From germline, CDR1 is KGHSH and CDR2 LQKENI. This CDR3 is CASSLDGTRGSPLHF. The CDR3 nucleotides are TGTGCCAGCTCACTCGACGGCACCCGGGGTTCACCCCTCCACTTT.

CDR3 DNA: TGCAGCGTTGATTCGGGACAGTATTATGGCTACACCTTC. This encodes CSVDSGQYYGYTF. The chain uses TRBV29-1 and TRBJ1-2; 7 nucleotides line up with TRBD1. With V trimmed by 3 bases and J by 5 bases, 6 bases remained unmatched. Germline lookup yields CDR1 SQVTM and CDR2 ANQGSEA. The CDR3 runs 13 residues. Full variable domain (missing parts from reference TRBV29-1 and TRBJ1-2): SAVISQKPSRDICQRGTSLTIQCQVDSQVTMMFWYRQQPGQSLTLIATANQGSEATYESGFVIDKFPISRPNLTFSTLTVSNMSPEDSSIYLCSVDSGQYYGYTFGSGTRLTVV.

The chain uses TRBV5-6 and TRBJ2-4; TRBD1 aligns across 8 bases. The V and J ends lost 3 bases and 0 bases, in that order; junction bases with no gene match: 5. This CDR3 contains 16 residues. Germline V gives CDR1 SGHDT, CDR2 YYEEEE. In DNA, the CDR3 is TGTGCCAGCAGCTACGGGACAGGACTAGCCAAAAACATTCAGTACTTC. Translation gives CASSYGTGLAKNIQYF.

The chain links TRBV25-1 to TRBJ1-3; 10 positions agree with TRBD1. The CDR3 extends over 16 amino acids. Germline V lookup: CDR1 MGHDK, CDR2 SYGVNS. Trimming at V came to 3 bases and at J to 4 bases, leaving 6 bases not matched to a gene. CDR3 DNA sequence: TGTGCCAGCAGTGATTGGACAGGGGGGCACGGAAACACCATATATTTT. Encoded protein: CASSDWTGGHGNTIYF.

This chain connects TRBV18 to TRBJ1-6; D is uncertain. Germline lookup yields CDR1 KGHSH and CDR2 LQKENI. The CDR3 loop spans 14 amino acids. V lost 0 bases, J lost 7 bases, and 7 bases lay in between. CDR3 in amino acids: CASSPPTGNSPLHF. CDR3 nucleotides: TGTGCCAGCTCACCACCGACTGGGAATTCACCCCTCCACTTT.

This clone has just one count. This chain connects TRBV5-6 to TRBJ2-5; possible D gene TRBD2, 5 bases. Trimming took off 1 base at V and 4 bases at J, with 11 bases between the two ends. This CDR3 region has 14 residues. Looked up from germline, CDR1 is SGHDT and CDR2 is YYEEEE. CDR3 DNA sequence: TGTGCCAGCAGCTTGCGACGAGGGCGAGAGACCCAGTACTTC. Translating gives CASSLRRGRETQYF.

This clone was seen a few times. V is TRBV5-5 and J is TRBJ2-2; no firm D call. V was cut by 0 bases and J by 4 bases, with 10 bases left in between. The CDR3 length is 15 residues. CDR1 and CDR2 (germline): SGHKS, YYEKEE (reference sequence). The chain's CDR3 is CASSLVAACTGELFF. The CDR3 nucleotides are TGTGCCAGCAGCTTGGTGGCCGCCTGCACCGGGGAGCTGTTTTTT.

The V gene is TRBV7-9, the J gene TRBJ2-7, with TRBD1 as a possible D gene (6 bases). CDR1 is SEHNR, CDR2 FQNEAQ, per germline (reference sequence). The CDR3 contains 17 residues. Between the trimmed V and J ends, which lost 5 bases and 5 bases, there was a span of 25 bases. CDR3 nucleotides: TGTGCCAGCAGCCACCAGGGGATTCCTACGAGCGCCCACGAGCAGTACTTC. Its protein product is CASSHQGIPTSAHEQYF.

This CDR3 reads CSVGPDSGDYEQYF. In DNA form, the CDR3 reads TGCAGCGTGGGGCCGGATAGCGGAGACTACGAGCAGTACTTC. The chain recombines TRBV29-1 with TRBJ2-7, with D tentatively TRBD2 (6 bases). The CDR3 contains 14 residues. The germline V gene has CDR1 SQVTM and CDR2 ANQGSEA. Trimming shortened V by 6 bases and J by 3 bases, and 18 bases separated the two germline ends.

The rearrangement uses TRBV14 and TRBJ2-5; D might be TRBD2 (6 bases). The V gene lost 4 bases and the J gene lost 3 bases, with 21 bases spanning the gap. The V gene's germline CDR1 is SGHDN and CDR2 FVKESK. The CDR3 sequence is 17 residues long. The CDR3 region has the DNA TGTGCCAGCAGCCCCAGAAGGGCAGCTGGCGGGAAAGAGACCCAGTACTTC. Translating it yields CASSPRRAAGGKETQYF.